This TCR beta chain was recorded in a study of cytotoxic CD8 clonotypes in ibrutinib-treated CLL. Study information: On average, fewer than 95,000 productive rearrangements and just over 250,000 productive templates per sample. Study results and caveats: Public clonotypes, an uncommon group, contracted or remained stable on treatment.

Worth noting for this clone: Antigen: not known.

V dropped 1 base and J dropped 2 bases, with 21 bases sitting between them. The CDR3 runs to 19 residues. In germline, CDR1 is SEHNR, CDR2 FQNEAQ (reference sequence). Repertoires were generated with immunoSEQ multiplex PCR, while TCRdb's copy carries only in-frame clones and drops some. The table includes 100,000 to 150,000 clones, roughly 85% detected once. Frozen PBMC stocks contributed 2 to 2.5 micrograms of genomic DNA to the TCR beta libraries. The chain employs TRBV7-9 and TRBJ1-3; no clear D. Sequencing was performed on PBMCs, taken after 24 months of ibrutinib treatment. This receptor was identified in a human donor with chronic lymphocytic leukemia. The CDR3 sequence is CASSLESSSRPTTGNTIYF. In DNA form, the CDR3 reads TGTGCCAGCAGCTTAGAGAGTTCCTCACGACCAACCACTGGAAACACCATATATTTT.